A single sample is the source of the 27 T cell receptor beta chains below, sequenced in a study of breast tumors, draining lymph nodes, adjacent tissues. From the multiplex PCR reads, TCRdb called clonotypes with MiXCR, one entry per CDR3 protein. The data show roughly 130,000 distinct CDR3 sequences, less than 35% seen once. Samples came from axillary lymph nodes draining the breast cancer. Sequenced: axillary lymph node tissue. The receptors shown here come from a female donor with breast cancer. Some clones in this sample may be carry-over from other donors' samples.

This clonotype showed up many times. The chain joins TRBV3-1 to TRBJ1-4; D is perhaps TRBD1 (5 bases). The CDR3 runs to 16 residues. The V gene lost 4 bases and the J gene lost 3 bases, with 15 bases spanning the gap. CDR1 and CDR2 from the germline V gene are LGHDT and YNNKEL (reference sequence). Here the CDR3 DNA reads TGTGCCAGCAGCCCAGGGACTGACTCAGCTAATGAAAAACTGTTTTTT. It codes for CASSPGTDSANEKLFF.

This clonotype was recorded at least ten times. This chain connects TRBV20-1 to TRBJ1-1; D is unresolved. This CDR3 spans 14 amino acids. CDR1 is DFQATT and CDR2 is SNEGSKA in the germline V gene (reference sequence). The V end lost 0 bases, the J end lost 7 bases, and 15 bases lay between the germline ends. This CDR3 is CSARDRRTMGEAFF. CDR3 sequence (DNA): TGCAGTGCTAGAGATCGGAGGACGATGGGTGAAGCTTTCTTT.

This clonotype was recorded at least ten times. The J gene is TRBJ2-7, the V gene TRBV5-5; weak D call: TRBD1 (5 bases). This CDR3 has 14 residues. Germline loops: CDR1 SGHKS, CDR2 YYEKEE (reference sequence). The ends were cut back, 1 base at V and 7 bases at J, with 15 bases in the middle. The CDR3 spells CASSLPARAHEQYF. DNA for the CDR3: TGTGCCAGCAGCTTGCCGGCCAGGGCTCATGAGCAGTACTTC.

The chain uses TRBV13 and TRBJ2-3; 13 bases match TRBD2. The CDR3 runs to 19 residues. Germline trimming cut 2 bases from V and 4 bases from J; bases unmatched to any gene: 12. Looked up from germline, CDR1 is PRHDT and CDR2 is FYEKMQ (reference sequence). Here the CDR3 reads CASSLHAATSGGQSDTQYF. Here the CDR3 DNA reads TGTGCCAGCAGCTTACACGCCGCGACTAGCGGGGGGCAGTCAGATACGCAGTATTTT.

Many counts were recorded for this clonotype. The rearrangement joins TRBV6-2 or TRBV6-3 to TRBJ1-3; D perhaps matches TRBD1 (5 bases). CDR1 and CDR2 (germline): MNHEY, SVGEGT. Trimming removed 2 bases at V and 0 bases at J, with 14 bases between. The CDR3 has 17 residues. The CDR3 region has the DNA TGTGCCAGCAGTTACGGGCTCGGGACGGACTCTGGAAACACCATATATTTT. It codes for CASSYGLGTDSGNTIYF.

This clonotype was recorded at least ten times. The CDR3 DNA is TGTGCCAGCAGCTTAACCCCGGGAACTACAAACCAGTATTTT. This encodes CASSLTPGTTNQYF. This chain connects TRBV11-3 to TRBJ2-3; TRBD2 might be the D (5 bases). The V gene's germline CDR1 is SGHNT and CDR2 YENEEA. CDR3 length equals 14 residues. The V gene lost 2 bases and the J gene lost 12 bases, with 18 bases spanning the gap.

V gene TRBV20-1 combines with J gene TRBJ1-2, with D possibly matching TRBD1 (6 bases). The CDR3 has 13 residues. Deletions cut 2 bases from V and 2 bases from J, with 9 bases between. Germline values: CDR1 DFQATT, CDR2 SNEGSKA (reference sequence). The DNA of the CDR3 is TGCAGTGCTAGACAACAGGGCAACTATGGCTACACCTTC. It codes for CSARQQGNYGYTF.

In its sample, this clonotype was seen many times. The chain carries TRBV6-2 or TRBV6-3 and TRBJ1-6, with TRBD1 matching over 8 bases. CDR3 length equals 18 residues. J lost 0 bases, V lost 7 bases, and 11 bases had no gene match. Germline lookup yields CDR1 MNHEY and CDR2 SVGEGT. The CDR3 DNA reads TGTGCCAGCAAATCGCTCCGGGACAGGAGCTCCTATAATTCACCCCTCCACTTT. Translating gives CASKSLRDRSSYNSPLHF.

In its sample, this clonotype was seen a few times. The chain carries TRBV11-3 and TRBJ1-1; D possibly corresponds to TRBD1 (5 bases). CDR3 length: 14 amino acids. CDR1 and CDR2 (germline): SGHNT, YENEEA. V was clipped by 4 bases and J by 5 bases, with 14 bases between them. Written as DNA, the CDR3 is TGTGCCAGCAGCTCCGGGGGAGTTGATACTGAAGCTTTCTTT. The encoded protein is CASSSGGVDTEAFF.

This clonotype was counted at least ten times. This may come from a read error, since a much larger clone is one base off. CDR3 protein: CASSHTAAYRVIFGYEQYV. DNA of the CDR3: TGTGCCAGCAGTCACACGGCCGCGTACAGGGTAATTTTCGGCTACGAGCAGTACGTC. This rearrangement joins TRBV6-4 to TRBJ2-7; D might be TRBD1 (6 bases). CDR3 length: 19 residues. The germline V and J ends were trimmed by 5 bases and 3 bases, with 29 bases remaining between them. The germline CDR1 and CDR2 sequences are MRHNA and SNTAGT.

The CDR3 DNA follows: TGCAGCGTTAGGACAGGGTACTACGAGCAGTACTTC. Protein product: CSVRTGYYEQYF. The chain joins TRBV29-1 to TRBJ2-7; 8 bases map to TRBD1. The CDR3 covers 12 residues. CDR1 SQVTM and CDR2 ANQGSEA come from the germline V gene. With V trimmed by 5 bases and J by 3 bases, 3 bases remained unmatched.

This rearrangement joins TRBV7-3 to TRBJ1-4, with TRBD1 matching 7 bases. Germline V gene data show CDR1 as SGHTA and CDR2 as FQGTGA. The trim removed 5 bases at V and 8 bases at J, leaving 14 bases unmatched. CDR3 size: 16 residues. This CDR3 is CASSEGGADTGEKLFF. The DNA for the CDR3 is TGTGCCAGCAGCGAAGGGGGCGCGGACACCGGGGAAAAACTGTTTTTT.

Note on this clonotype: One end of the junction varies from germline; a read error may be responsible. CDR3 loop: CASSHSIGQGAPGNTIYF. CDR3 DNA sequence: TGTGCCAGCAGTCACTCGATTGGACAGGGGGCGCCTGGAAACACCATATATTTT. The V gene is TRBV6-6, the J gene TRBJ1-3; 11 nucleotides match TRBD1. This CDR3 comprises 18 residues. The germline gives CDR1 MNHNY, CDR2 SVGAGI (reference sequence).

Details on this clonotype: A much larger clone lies one base from this, so it may be a read error. The chain couples TRBV20-1 to TRBJ1-3, with 7 bases that match TRBD1. The germline CDR1 and CDR2 sequences are DFQATT and SNEGSKA (reference sequence). J lost 0 bases, V lost 5 bases, and 4 bases had no gene match. The CDR3 runs to 14 residues. The CDR3: CSASGQDSGNTIYF. The CDR3 DNA reads as TGCAGTGCTTCAGGACAGGACTCTGGAAACACCATATATTTT.

As regards this clonotype: A junction end diverges from the germline sequence, so it may reflect a read error. The gene calls are TRBV7-2 and TRBJ2-6; 7 bases align to TRBD1. Germline CDR1 is SGHTA and CDR2 is FQGNSA. CDR3 size: 12 residues. The CDR3 nucleotides read TGTGCCAGCAGCGAACAGGGGACCACTGAAGCTTTC. Translation: CASSEQGTTEAF.

The chain links TRBV20-1 to TRBJ1-1; D gene unclear. The V end lost 0 bases, the J end lost 6 bases, and 23 bases lay between the germline ends. Germline assignment: CDR1 DFQATT and CDR2 SNEGSKA (reference sequence). CDR3 length: 17 residues. As DNA, the CDR3 is TGCAGTGCTAGAGATGGGATAGTAGGCACCTTAAGGCCTGAAGCTTTCTTT. This gives the protein CSARDGIVGTLRPEAFF.

At least ten counts were recorded for this clonotype. J is TRBJ2-7 and V is TRBV5-8; D uncertain. Germline CDR1 SGHTS, CDR2 YDEGEE. V lost 0 bases and J 0 bases, leaving 7 bases between the germline ends. The CDR3 consists of 14 residues. CDR3 loop: CASSLEQPSYEQYF. The CDR3 region has the DNA TGTGCCAGCAGCTTGGAACAGCCCTCCTACGAGCAGTACTTC.

The table lists this clonotype with many counts. CDR3 loop: CASSGTNYQETQYF. DNA of the CDR3: TGTGCCAGCAGCGGGACCAATTACCAAGAGACCCAGTACTTC. This sequence joins TRBV7-9 and TRBJ2-5; D tentatively fits TRBD1 or TRBD2 (5 bases each). Germline assignment: CDR1 SEHNR and CDR2 FQNEAQ (reference sequence). CDR3 length: 14 residues. V shed 5 bases and J shed 0 bases, with 10 bases lying between them.

This clonotype was counted at least ten times. The gene calls are TRBV18 and TRBJ1-2; D gene uncertain. The length of the CDR3 is 14 residues. Germline V lookup: CDR1 KGHSH, CDR2 LQKENI. V was clipped by 1 base and J by 8 bases, with 14 bases between them. In nucleotides, the CDR3 is TGTGCCAGCTCACCACAGGAAAGGGAGCGGGGCTACACCTTC. It yields the protein CASSPQERERGYTF.

For this clonotype: The CDR3 carries no conserved terminal phenylalanine or tryptophan, so it likely arises from a read error. The chain uses TRBV19 and TRBJ1-6; a possible D gene is TRBD1 (6 bases). Germline V gene lookup returns CDR1 LNHDA and CDR2 SQIVND (reference sequence). This CDR3 is built from 16 residues. Here the CDR3 reads CASTDPGQSYTSPLHS. CDR3 sequence (DNA): TGTGCCAGCACCGACCCAGGACAGTCCTATACTTCACCCCTCCACTCT.

The CDR3 nucleotides are TGTGCCAGCAGCCACGACAAGGGTAGGAACACTGAAGCTTTCTTT. This translates into CASSHDKGRNTEAFF. The V and J genes are TRBV7-2 and TRBJ1-1, with D hard to call. The ends were cut back, 5 bases at V and 1 base at J, with 14 bases in the middle. The germline gives CDR1 SGHTA, CDR2 FQGNSA. The length of the CDR3 is 15 residues.

The rearrangement joins TRBV15 to TRBJ2-3; 9 bases are a match to TRBD2. The CDR3 is 17 amino acids. Germline V gene data show CDR1 as LNHNV and CDR2 as YYDKDF (reference sequence). J was trimmed by 2 bases and V by 3 bases; bases with no gene match: 9. The CDR3 spells CATSSQQRGAATDTQYF. The CDR3 region has the DNA TGTGCCACCAGCAGCCAACAGCGGGGGGCCGCCACAGATACGCAGTATTTT.

This clonotype was found many times. The chain has TRBV7-3 and TRBJ2-5, with 7 nucleotides matching TRBD2. CDR1 is SGHTA, CDR2 FQGTGA, per germline. The CDR3 runs to 14 residues. Germline trimming cut 1 base from V and 5 bases from J; bases unmatched to any gene: 4. The CDR3 nucleotides are TGTGCCAGCAGCTTAAACGGGGGGACCGAGACCCAGTACTTC. This codes for CASSLNGGTETQYF.

This clonotype was seen repeatedly, ten times or more. The chain joins TRBV7-2 to TRBJ2-5; 7 nucleotides agree with TRBD2. The V segment lost 6 bases and the J segment 3 bases; nucleotides outside the gene matches: 10. CDR1 is SGHTA and CDR2 is FQGNSA in the germline V gene. This CDR3 is built from 15 residues. The CDR3 here is CASSHSGVGEETQYF. CDR3 nucleotide sequence: TGTGCCAGCAGTCACAGCGGGGTTGGGGAAGAGACCCAGTACTTC.

This clonotype was recorded at least ten times. The rearrangement uses TRBV6-6 and TRBJ1-6; D not resolved. Germline values: CDR1 MNHNY, CDR2 SVGAGI (reference sequence). This CDR3 has 15 amino acids. V was trimmed by 1 base and J by 5 bases, leaving 9 bases between them. The CDR3 nucleotides are TGTGCCAGCAGTTACTTGAGCGTAGATAATTCACCCCTCCACTTT. Translating gives CASSYLSVDNSPLHF.

This clonotype has ten or more counts. This chain joins TRBV7-2 and TRBJ2-5, with D perhaps TRBD1 or TRBD2 (5 bases each). V was clipped by 2 bases and J by 4 bases, with 8 bases between them. The CDR3 totals 13 residues. CDR1 and CDR2 (germline): SGHTA, FQGNSA. For the CDR3, the DNA is TGTGCCAGCAGCTTACGAGGGGTAGAGACCCAGTACTTC. Translating it yields CASSLRGVETQYF.

This clonotype was recorded at least ten times. This chain links TRBV6-1 with TRBJ2-5; 15 bases align to TRBD2. V shed 10 bases, J shed 2 bases, and the junction held 5 bases outside the gene matches. Per the germline V gene, CDR1 is MNHNS and CDR2 is SASEGT. CDR3 length: 15 amino acids. The CDR3 here is CATSGLAGGQETQYF. In DNA, the CDR3 is TGTGCCACATCGGGACTAGCGGGGGGACAAGAGACCCAGTACTTC.